The TCR beta chain under discussion was sequenced for a study of regulatory T cells in long-lasting Graves disease. V was cut by 4 bases and J by 5 bases, with 8 bases left in between. This CDR3 region has 12 residues. Germline V CDR1 and CDR2: SQVTM, ANQGSEA. Time point defined: persistent/refractory GD, antithyroid drugs over 5 years with positive TRAb. From RNA extracted from PBMCs, the TCR library was made. Relying on iRepertoire HTBI primers and Arm-PCR of CDR3 regions, the team built TCR beta libraries. One entry per CDR3 protein results from TCRdb running MiXCR on the multiplex PCR reads. Among 430,000 or so distinct CDR3 sequences listed, roughly 23% were seen once.

The TCR originated in a female donor with Graves disease. Source: peripheral blood mononuclear cells (PBMCs), taken when the disease was refractory, from a patient treated with antithyroid drugs. This chain uses TRBV29-1 with TRBJ2-2, with D possibly being TRBD1 or TRBD2 (5 bases each). The chain's CDR3 is CSVVEGTGELFF. CDR3 nucleotide sequence: TGCAGCGTTGTAGAGGGGACCGGGGAGCTGTTTTTT.